The following is a T cell receptor beta chain sequence with its context. Assay: immunoSEQ multiplex PCR; the TCRdb copy retains only in-frame clones and omits some. Of about 260,000 clones listed, roughly 86% are singletons. The data were taken from a study of blood T cell repertoires in COVID-19. The receptor comes from a man aged 35 to 55 who had recovered from COVID-19. Specimen: peripheral blood.

The CDR3, as DNA: TGTGCCAGCAGCAGGACTAGCGGGTGCCCCTACGAGCAGTACTTC. This encodes CASSRTSGCPYEQYF. This chain links TRBV21-1 with TRBJ2-7; TRBD2 is the table's D call and was not checked against the DNA. TRBV21-1 is deemed a pseudogene. The CDR3 totals 15 residues.